Sequencing of this T cell receptor (beta chain) was carried out in a study of blood T cell repertoires in COVID-19. Study-level information: Collection of acute and convalescent COVID-19 samples took place in the United States, Italy and Spain. Sources were T cells, B-cell-depleted T cells, or PBMCs; the material itself was cDNA or gDNA.

In the source study's methods: Amplified reference gene primers provided the basis for estimating nucleated cell counts. Method: immunoSEQ multiplex PCR; TCRdb's copy keeps in-frame clones and lacks some. The V and J calls and clone size were taken over from that table, and D and trimming were inferred from the DNA. The sample lists under 250,000 clones, roughly 86% occurring once. The sample holds one count of this clone. The CDR3 is 17 amino acids. Germline trimming cut 0 bases from V and 2 bases from J; bases unmatched to any gene: 7. Germline CDR1 reads SGHRS; CDR2 reads YFSETQ. The sequence was collected from a woman aged 70-85 years with active or convalescent COVID-19. The chain couples TRBV5-1 to TRBJ1-2, with 10 bases that match TRBD1. The sample taken for sequencing was peripheral blood. This chain's CDR3 is CASSLALGQGGNYGYTF. For the CDR3, the DNA is TGCGCCAGCAGCTTGGCCCTCGGACAGGGGGGGAACTATGGCTACACCTTC.